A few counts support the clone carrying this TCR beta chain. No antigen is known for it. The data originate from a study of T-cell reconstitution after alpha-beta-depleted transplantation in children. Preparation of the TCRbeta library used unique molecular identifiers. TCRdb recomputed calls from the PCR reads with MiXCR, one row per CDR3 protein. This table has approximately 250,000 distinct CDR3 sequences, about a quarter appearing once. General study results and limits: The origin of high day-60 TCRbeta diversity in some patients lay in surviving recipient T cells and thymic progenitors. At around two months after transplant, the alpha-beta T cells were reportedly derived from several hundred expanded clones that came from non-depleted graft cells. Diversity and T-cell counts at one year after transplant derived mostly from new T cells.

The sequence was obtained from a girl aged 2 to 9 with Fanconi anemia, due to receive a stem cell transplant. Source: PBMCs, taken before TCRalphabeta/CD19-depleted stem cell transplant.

The CDR3 nucleotides read TGTGCCATTGCGATGAGCTCTGGAAACACCATATATTTT. Its translation is CAIAMSSGNTIYF. This chain links TRBV10-3 with TRBJ1-3; no clear D gene. V was clipped by 9 bases and J by 0 bases, with 9 bases between them. Germline CDR1 reads ENHRY; CDR2 reads SYGVKD. The CDR3 runs to 13 residues.